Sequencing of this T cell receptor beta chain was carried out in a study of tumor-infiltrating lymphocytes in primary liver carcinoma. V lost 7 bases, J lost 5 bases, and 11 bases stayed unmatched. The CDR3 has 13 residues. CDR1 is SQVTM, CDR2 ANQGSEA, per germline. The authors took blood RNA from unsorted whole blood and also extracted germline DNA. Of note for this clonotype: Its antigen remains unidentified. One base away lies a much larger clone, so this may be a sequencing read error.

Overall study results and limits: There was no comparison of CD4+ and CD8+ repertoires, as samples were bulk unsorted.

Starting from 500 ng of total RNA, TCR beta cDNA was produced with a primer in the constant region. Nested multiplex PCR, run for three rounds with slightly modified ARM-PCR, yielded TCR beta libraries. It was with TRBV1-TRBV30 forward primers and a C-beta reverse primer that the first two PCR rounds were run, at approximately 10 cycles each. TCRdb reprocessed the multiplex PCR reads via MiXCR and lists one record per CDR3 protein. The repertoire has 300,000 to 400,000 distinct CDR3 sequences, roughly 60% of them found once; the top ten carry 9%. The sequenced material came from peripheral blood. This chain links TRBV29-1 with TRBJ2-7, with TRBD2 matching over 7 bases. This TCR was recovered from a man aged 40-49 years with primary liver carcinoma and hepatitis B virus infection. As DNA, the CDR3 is TGCAGCGCCCTTCCGGGACTATCGGACGAGCAGTACTTC. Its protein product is CSALPGLSDEQYF.